This TCR beta chain derives from a study of OX40 agonist ivuxolimab in advanced cancers. For the study at large: The patients' treatment was ivuxolimab, an agonistic anti-OX40 (CD134) antibody.

The table came from immunoSEQ multiplex PCR; TCRdb's copy has only in-frame clones and leaves some out. The sample yields 50,000 to 65,000 clones, roughly four fifths seen once. CDR1 is SGHTS, CDR2 YDEGEE, per germline. The CDR3 is made up of 13 amino acids. Trimming removed 2 bases from V and 10 bases from J, with 15 bases in between. The chain carries TRBV5-8 and TRBJ1-1, with D unclear. The source is an adult with an advanced solid tumor such as melanoma, head and neck, liver or kidney cancer. Sequences were derived from CD4+ or CD8+ T cells sorted from blood, sampled in a trial of the OX40 agonist ivuxolimab. CDR3 in amino acids: CASSFSSGPAAFF. The CDR3 DNA reads as TGTGCCAGCAGCTTTTCTTCCGGGCCAGCAGCTTTCTTT.